The clone carrying this T cell receptor beta chain was counted many times. The junction departs from germline at one end; a sequencing error may be responsible. The CDR3 covers 16 residues. In germline, CDR1 is MGHRA, CDR2 YSYEKL. Three nested ARM-PCR rounds with V-beta and C-beta primers built TCRB libraries. Input was approximately 0.48 ug total RNA, reverse-transcribed with a C-beta primer. These TCRB libraries lack any described unique molecular identifiers. TCRdb called the multiplex PCR reads again in MiXCR, with one record for every CDR3 protein. This sample yields about 15,000 distinct CDR3 sequences, of which about 67% are seen a single time; around 48% belongs to the top ten. The sample is drawn from a study of tumor-infiltrating lymphocytes in glioblastoma multiforme.

This receptor was identified in a male donor with glioblastoma. This rearrangement joins TRBV4-1 to TRBJ2-7, with TRBD1 matching over 7 bases. The source material was brain tumor tissue. The CDR3 here is CASSQDQGTVMYEQCF. DNA of the CDR3: TGCGCCAGCAGCCAAGATCAAGGGACAGTGATGTACGAGCAGTGCTTC.